This TCR beta chain is drawn from a study of identical twins (dated by TCRdb to the mid-2010s). About the investigation overall: TCR alpha and beta repertoires from monozygotic twins, unrelated adults of various ages and cord blood were deep-sequenced to test whether fetal clonotypes persist. Replicate twin experiments were performed at different times using different library preparation protocols to rule out contamination. Points the paper makes about the study in general: Because the same donors could not be followed over many years, the conclusions depended on cross-sectional statistical analysis. Out-of-frame TCR alpha sequences shared between twins showed an excess of low generation-probability sequences compared with coincidental sharing between unrelated individuals. Fewer insertions were carried by abundant cord blood beta clonotypes; a weaker similar trend was observed in young adult naive repertoires, while no such trend was observed in memory repertoires. A weaker excess of twin sharing was found in beta out-of-frame sequences because the signal-to-noise ratio was lowered by fewer shared sequences. Invariant T cells such as MAIT and iNKT could partly confound zero-insertion analyses, though diverse VJ usage argued against this for most clonotypes. In monozygotic twins, recombination models systematically underestimated out-of-frame TCR alpha sharing, but the models matched the sharing seen between unrelated individuals.

All donors were healthy Caucasians. Three pairs of female monozygotic twins, all aged about 18 to 30 years, made up the twin cohort. CD4+ and CD8+ T cell populations were isolated with positive isolation kits from Invitrogen. The library was built by means of 5' RACE. Sequenced using an Illumina HiSeq 2000. A universal primer binding site was added through template switching, and the final cDNA carried a unique molecular identifier so that TCR cDNA molecules could be counted accurately. Specific primers in the conserved constant-segment region were used to synthesize first-strand cDNA for the TCR alpha and beta chains. To control for contamination, every cDNA library carried two barcodes: a SMART-Mk sample barcode plus Illumina barcodes. TruSeq adapter sequences and Illumina sample barcodes were added in two successive PCR steps. The Illumina HiSeq platform was used with custom primers to sequence TCR alpha and beta cDNA libraries. In the original analysis: MiGEC processed the raw reads to extract unique molecular identifiers, while MiXCR was used to determine the CDR3 positions. Recombination models were inferred per individual with the repgenHMM and IGoR tools using an EM algorithm. The analysis of shared clonotypes was done with the tcR package in R, with sharing normalized by the product of cloneset sizes. To study raw recombination without the effects of thymic and clonal selection, out-of-frame nonproductive sequences were analyzed. The public sequencing data were trimmed at Q25 with fastp and processed into clonotypes with MiXCR by TCRdb, which kept only in-frame beta chains. Under each unique CDR3 protein, matching rows form one entry showing the most common genes and DNA. Here the V and J calls rest on TCRdb's processing, not on the authors' analysis. The sample table contains 520,000 or so distinct CDR3 sequences; only one count was recorded for around 20% of them. The leading ten clones occupy 0.91% of the sample.

This clonotype was counted between two and nine times. Its antigen is not yet known. The input lacks base qualities; no much larger clone sits a single base away. V is pruned by 5 bases and J by 9 bases, leaving 4 bases of the junction without a gene match. The CDR3 goes from the cysteine to the phenylalanine over 12 residues. Only the CDR3 region is kept as DNA, spanning 36 bases read in frame from base 1. For CDR1 and CDR2, the germline V gene lists ENHRY and SYGVKD. This sample was shared with a second study, whose subject was T cells expressing NK-cell markers. Per that second paper: In sorted CD3+CD56+NKG2C+, CD3+CD56+NKG2C- and CD3+CD56-NKG2C+ T-cell subsets from roughly 8 donors, TCR beta-chain repertoires were profiled. Of the eight sequenced donors, seven were found to be HCMV-seropositive and one was found to be HCMV-seronegative. In several experiments an anti-gammadeltaTCR antibody was added to restrict sorting to alphabetaTCR-expressing T cells. In six donors, the dominant CD3+CD56+NKG2C+ clonotypes were among the top 10 CD8+ clonotypes and accounted for roughly 1.0-8% of CD8+ T cells. Those dominant clonotypes were again the most abundant among CD3+CD56-NKG2C+ cells in a handful of donors, at about 25-65%. It remained unclear whether the expanded NKG2C-expressing T cell clones were specific for HCMV antigens. All eight donors whose samples were sequenced were randomly selected healthy volunteers, three of them men and five women. HCMV serostatus was determined by detecting HCMV-specific IgG in serum with a commercial ELISA kit. Reads were demultiplexed and grouped by UMI with MIGEC, and clonotypes were assembled and quantified with MiTCR. Only TCR cDNA sequences supported by at least two reads were kept to exclude erroneous sequences. The tcR package was used for downstream repertoire analysis, and clonotypes were matched between fractions using CDR3 nucleotide sequence together with V segment. VDJmatch was used to annotate antigen specificity against VDJdb, with one amino acid substitution in CDR3 permitted.

This chain is built from TRBV10-3 and TRBJ2-1, with 7 middle bases fitting TRBD1. Sequencing was done on a sample of CD4+ T cells sorted from blood. The sequence was obtained from a young woman in good health. The encoded CDR3 is CAISMTGTEQFF. At the DNA level, the sequence is TGTGCCATCAGTATGACAGGGACTGAGCAGTTCTTC.